A single sample is the source of the 28 T cell receptor beta chains below, sequenced in a study of control samples from healthy donors and cancer patients. The table came from immunoSEQ multiplex PCR; TCRdb's copy has only in-frame clones and leaves some out. This sample has more than 150,000 clones, with roughly 90% found just once. The material sequenced was blood. Receptors were obtained from a woman aged 25 to 39 in good health.

The chain has TRBV15 and TRBJ2-5; D is unresolved. Deletions cut 0 bases from V and 5 bases from J, with 7 bases between. The CDR3 loop spans 13 amino acids. Germline CDR1 and CDR2: LNHNV and YYDKDF (reference sequence). The CDR3 spells CATSRDPPETQYF. The CDR3 nucleotides are TGTGCCACCAGCAGAGACCCCCCGGAGACCCAGTACTTC.

The chain recombines TRBV2 with TRBJ2-5; D may be TRBD1 (6 bases). V lost 2 bases and J lost 5, with 21 bases in between. CDR3 length: 17 amino acids. Germline V gene data show CDR1 as SNHLY and CDR2 as FYNNEI. The CDR3 DNA reads TGTGCCAGCAGTGAACAGGGGAATCCCCTTCTCGGGGAGACCCAGTACTTC. Protein: CASSEQGNPLLGETQYF.

The chain links TRBV7-9 to TRBJ2-1, with 9 bases that match TRBD1. This CDR3 comprises 15 residues. V was pared by 7 bases and J by 8 bases, with 12 bases of the junction left unmatched. CDR1 SEHNR and CDR2 FQNEAQ come from the germline V gene (reference sequence). CDR3: CASINAGQGFDEQFF. The CDR3 DNA reads as TGTGCCAGCATCAATGCGGGACAGGGATTCGATGAGCAGTTCTTC.

The V gene is TRBV28, the J gene TRBJ1-5, with D unclear. Germline-derived CDR1 and CDR2 are MDHEN and SYDVKM. V dropped 2 bases and J dropped 5 bases, with 10 bases sitting between them. This CDR3 is built from 14 residues. CDR3 protein: CASSLRESYQPQHF. CDR3 bases: TGTGCCAGCAGTTTAAGGGAATCTTATCAGCCCCAGCATTTT.

This CDR3 reads CASSLVRGRAATGELFF. CDR3 in DNA: TGTGCCAGCAGCTTAGTTCGCGGGAGGGCCGCTACCGGGGAGCTGTTTTTT. The J gene is TRBJ2-2, the V gene TRBV11-2; TRBD2 aligns across 9 bases. The CDR3 has 17 residues. Losses at the gene ends were 1 base for V and 5 bases for J; bases not matched to a gene: 8. Germline CDR1 is SGHAT and CDR2 is FQNNGV. Combining the CDR3 with reference TRBV11-2 and TRBJ2-2 gives the whole variable domain EAGVAQSPRYKIIEKRQSVAFWCNPISGHATLYWYQQILGQGPKLLIQFQNNGVVDDSQLPKDRFSAERLKGVDSTLKIQPAKLEDSAVYLCASSLVRGRAATGELFFGEGSRLTVL.

The genes are TRBV28 and TRBJ2-7, with D possibly called TRBD1 or TRBD2 (5 bases each). CDR3 size: 13 residues. The V gene's germline CDR1 is MDHEN and CDR2 SYDVKM. The V and J ends lost 2 bases and 3 bases respectively, with 8 bases between them. CDR3 loop: CASSLPGLYEQYF. CDR3 coding DNA: TGTGCCAGCAGTTTACCGGGGCTCTACGAGCAGTACTTC.

The chain is built from TRBV6-4 and TRBJ2-3, with D perhaps matching TRBD2 (6 bases). Germline CDR1 MRHNA, CDR2 SNTAGT. CDR3 length: 14 amino acids. V was clipped by 0 bases and J by 4 bases, with 8 bases between them. The CDR3 loop is CASSDSRDPDTQYF. The CDR3, as DNA: TGTGCCAGCAGTGACTCGCGGGACCCAGATACGCAGTATTTT.

This rearrangement joins TRBV10-3 to TRBJ2-7; D is perhaps TRBD2 (6 bases). The germline gives CDR1 ENHRY, CDR2 SYGVKD. The CDR3 covers 13 residues. V was shortened by 6 bases and J by 2 bases, with 11 bases between the two germline ends. The CDR3 spells CAIRGTDTYEQYF. Here the CDR3 DNA reads TGTGCCATCAGGGGGACTGACACCTACGAGCAGTACTTC.

V is TRBV28 and J is TRBJ1-4; D possibly corresponds to TRBD1 (5 bases). The CDR3 has 15 residues. V dropped 6 bases and J dropped 2 bases, with 13 bases sitting between them. The germline CDR1 and CDR2 sequences are MDHEN and SYDVKM. CDR3 loop: CASSIIGATNEKLFF. DNA for the CDR3: TGTGCCAGCAGCATTATAGGGGCCACTAATGAAAAACTGTTTTTT.

The chain joins TRBV4-1 to TRBJ1-6; D unresolved. Germline values: CDR1 MGHRA, CDR2 YSYEKL. This CDR3 is built from 16 residues. V lost 0 bases to trimming and J lost 5 bases, with 11 bases between them. Here the CDR3 DNA reads TGCGCCAGCAGCCAAGATCTGGACCCGGATAATTCACCCCTCCACTTT. Translation: CASSQDLDPDNSPLHF.

This chain joins TRBV4-1 and TRBJ1-6; tentatively, D is TRBD1 (5 bases). Per germline, CDR1 MGHRA and CDR2 YSYEKL. The CDR3 covers 14 residues. Trimming took off 3 bases at V and 5 bases at J, with 8 bases between the two ends. The CDR3 reads CASSQGRNNSPLHF. DNA for the CDR3: TGCGCCAGCAGCCAGGGACGGAATAATTCACCCCTCCACTTT.

As DNA, the CDR3 is TGTGCCAGCAGCTTAAGGGGACAGGGTTTCTGGCTAGCGGGAGGGCCAGTGTCAGATACGCAGTATTTT. The encoded protein is CASSLRGQGFWLAGGPVSDTQYF. V is TRBV7-3 and J is TRBJ2-3; 12 nucleotides line up with TRBD2. CDR1 and CDR2 from the germline V gene are SGHTA and FQGTGA. Trimming took 1 base from V and 4 from J; bases not matched to a gene: 24. This CDR3 region has 23 residues.

This chain uses TRBV7-2 with TRBJ2-3; TRBD2 matches at 8 bases. Looked up from germline, CDR1 is SGHTA and CDR2 is FQGNSA. There are 16 residues in the CDR3. With 2 bases clipped from V and 1 base from J, the junction kept 5 bases outside the gene matches. The CDR3 region is CASSLRLALGTDTQYF. In DNA, the CDR3 is TGTGCCAGCAGCTTACGACTAGCGCTGGGCACAGATACGCAGTATTTT. Full variable domain (remainder filled in from reference TRBV7-2 and TRBJ2-3): GAGVSQSPSNKVTEKGKDVELRCDPISGHTALYWYRQSLGQGLEFLIYFQGNSAPDKSGLPSDRFSAERTGGSVSTLTIQRTQQEDSAVYLCASSLRLALGTDTQYFGPGTRLTVL.

A word on this clone: One junction end does not reproduce the germline sequence, and a read error may be involved. Within the sample, other DNA sequences also encode this same CDR3. The chain's CDR3 is CASSPGLAGGNGELFF. CDR3 nucleotides: TGCGCCAGCAGCCCTGGACTAGCGGGAGGTAACGGGGAACTGTTTTTT. V is TRBV5-1 and J is TRBJ2-2, with 14 nucleotides matching TRBD2. This CDR3 has 16 residues. From germline, CDR1 is SGHRS and CDR2 YFSETQ.

This chain links TRBV19 with TRBJ2-1; D perhaps matches TRBD1 (6 bases). The CDR3 has 15 residues. V gave up 7 bases and J gave up 1 base, with 14 bases separating them. Germline loops: CDR1 LNHDA, CDR2 SQIVND (reference sequence). This chain's CDR3 is CASTPGRGSYNEQFF. CDR3 DNA sequence: TGTGCCAGTACCCCAGGCAGGGGTTCCTACAATGAGCAGTTCTTC.

This chain connects TRBV4-1 to TRBJ1-1, with TRBD1 identical over 9 bases. Trimming took 0 bases from V and 1 from J; bases not matched to a gene: 0. Germline loops: CDR1 MGHRA, CDR2 YSYEKL. The CDR3 loop spans 15 amino acids. The CDR3 DNA reads TGCGCCAGCAGCCAAGAGGGACAGGGGAACACTGAAGCTTTCTTT. Its translation is CASSQEGQGNTEAFF.

In DNA form, the CDR3 reads TGCAGCGTTGAAAAAACCGGGACAGGGTTCATCAGAACTGAAGCTTTCTTT. Translated: CSVEKTGTGFIRTEAFF. The rearrangement uses TRBV29-1 and TRBJ1-1; 9 bases line up with TRBD1. The V and J ends lost 2 bases and 5 bases, in that order; junction bases with no gene match: 15. Germline assignment: CDR1 SQVTM and CDR2 ANQGSEA. The CDR3 totals 17 residues.

This chain connects TRBV5-1 to TRBJ2-2, with 10 bases lining up with TRBD2. The length of the CDR3 is 15 residues. V dropped 1 base and J dropped 7; count of bases not matched to a gene: 4. CDR1 and CDR2 (germline): SGHRS, YFSETQ. The CDR3 here is CASSLSSGSNGELFF. CDR3 DNA: TGCGCCAGCAGCTTGTCTAGCGGGAGTAACGGGGAGCTGTTTTTT.

The chain combines TRBV2 with TRBJ1-2; D perhaps matches TRBD1 (5 bases). The length of the CDR3 is 14 residues. Deletions cut 4 bases from V and 3 bases from J, with 12 bases between. CDR1 and CDR2 (germline): SNHLY, FYNNEI. The CDR3 spells CASSVGQGDYGYTF. The CDR3, as DNA: TGTGCCAGCAGTGTCGGGCAGGGAGACTATGGCTACACCTTC.

CDR3 sequence: CASSKGQENGYTF. CDR3 DNA: TGTGCCAGCAGCAAAGGACAGGAGAATGGCTACACCTTC. The chain employs TRBV7-6 and TRBJ1-2, with 7 nucleotides matching TRBD1. CDR3 length: 13 residues. Germline V gene lookup returns CDR1 SGHVS and CDR2 FNYEAQ. Trimming cost V 5 bases and J 6 bases; bases outside gene matches: 6.

V and J are TRBV24-1 and TRBJ2-7; 10 nucleotides align to TRBD1. This CDR3 comprises 17 residues. With 5 bases clipped from V and 3 bases from J, the junction kept 12 bases outside the gene matches. The V gene's germline CDR1 is KGHDR and CDR2 SFDVKD. Here the CDR3 reads CATSGGLRGTGDYEQYF. The DNA of the CDR3 is TGTGCCACCAGTGGCGGGCTGAGGGGGACAGGGGACTACGAGCAGTACTTC.

The chain joins TRBV7-2 to TRBJ2-5; 7 bases line up with TRBD1. The CDR3 is 13 residues long. Trimming cost V 3 bases and J 5 bases; bases outside gene matches: 3. The germline V gene encodes CDR1 SGHTA and CDR2 FQGNSA. As DNA, the CDR3 is TGTGCCAGCAGCTTGACAGGGATGGAGACCCAGTACTTC. Amino acids: CASSLTGMETQYF.

This clone was observed once. This sequence joins TRBV9 and TRBJ1-4, with 9 bases aligning to TRBD1. V dropped 3 bases and J dropped 2; count of bases not matched to a gene: 2. This CDR3 has 15 amino acids. Per the germline V gene, CDR1 is SGDLS and CDR2 is YYNGEE. CDR3 coding DNA: TGTGCCAGCAGCGCGACAGGGGGTACTAATGAAAAACTGTTTTTT. Its protein product is CASSATGGTNEKLFF.

V usage is TRBV5-1 and J usage is TRBJ2-1; 11 bases are a match to TRBD2. V was clipped by 7 bases and J by 4 bases; unmatched bases: 7. Germline CDR1 SGHRS, CDR2 YFSETQ. The CDR3 runs 15 residues. The CDR3 loop is CASRLAGTRYNEQFF. In nucleotides, the CDR3 is TGCGCCAGCCGACTAGCGGGAACCCGATACAATGAGCAGTTCTTC.

The chain is built from TRBV23-1 and TRBJ2-7; D ambiguous. TRBV23-1 is noted as an ORF with a role that remains uncertain. Trimming pared 7 bases from V and 0 bases from J, leaving 19 bases between. The CDR3 totals 16 residues. The chain's CDR3 is CASTPRRAHRSYEQYF. DNA for the CDR3: TGCGCCAGCACCCCTCGACGGGCCCACCGCTCCTACGAGCAGTACTTC.

The gene calls are TRBV6-5 and TRBJ2-5, with D hard to call. The length of the CDR3 is 11 residues. V gave up 5 bases and J gave up 2 bases, with 3 bases separating them. Germline assignment: CDR1 MNHEY and CDR2 SVGAGI. CDR3 residues: CASSLQETQYF. In DNA, the CDR3 is TGTGCCAGCAGTCTTCAAGAGACCCAGTACTTC.

The genes are TRBV11-2 and TRBJ2-2; 15 bases fit TRBD2. Germline CDR1 reads SGHAT; CDR2 reads FQNNGV. This CDR3 is 18 amino acids long. V was pared by 2 bases and J by 6 bases, with 7 bases of the junction left unmatched. CDR3 sequence (DNA): TGTGCCAGCAGCTTATTTGGACTAGCGGGAGGGTTGGCCGGGGAGCTGTTTTTT. This encodes CASSLFGLAGGLAGELFF.

The V and J genes are TRBV6-4 and TRBJ1-6; no reliable D call. Per the germline V gene, CDR1 is MRHNA and CDR2 is SNTAGT. With 4 bases removed from V and 7 bases from J, the gap between germline ends came to 8 bases. The CDR3 spans 13 residues. The DNA of the CDR3 is TGTGCCAGCAGTGTCGAGGCCAATTCACCCCTCCACTTT. Its translation is CASSVEANSPLHF.